A selection of T cell receptor beta chains follows, all from one sample in a study of blood T cell repertoires in COVID-19. Using immunoSEQ multiplex PCR, the repertoire was profiled, and TCRdb retains in-frame clones only, with some absent. The repertoire holds about 190,000 clones, with approximately 80% as singletons. Source material: peripheral blood. All receptors derive from a woman aged 45-65 years with acute or convalescent COVID-19. Each CDR3 is given with its conserved first and last residue. A D gene is named only where the DNA matches it firmly. Not all rows give a size; the values are once, few, many and, for expanded clones, a class.

CDR3aa: CASRRDIDNTEAFF
CDR3nt: TGTGCCAGCAGAAGGGACATCGATAACACTGAAGCTTTCTTT
len: 14
j_gene: TRBJ1-1
d_gene: NA
abundance: NA
v_gene: TRBV5-6

CDR3aa: CASSPSGGGDLRDTGELFF
CDR3nt: TGTGCCAGCAGCCCCTCGGGAGGCGGGGACCTGCGGGACACCGGGGAGCTGTTTTTT
len: 19
j_gene: TRBJ2-2
d_gene: TRBD2
abundance: NA
v_gene: TRBV13

CDR3aa: CASSGDRGNTIYF
CDR3nt: TGTGCCAGCAGCGGCGACAGGGGAAACACCATATATTTT
len: 13
j_gene: TRBJ1-3
d_gene: NA
abundance: NA
v_gene: TRBV11-2

CDR3aa: CASSLPGQRAYEQYF
CDR3nt: TGTGCCAGCAGCCTACCGGGACAGCGAGCCTACGAGCAGTACTTC
len: 15
j_gene: TRBJ2-7
d_gene: TRBD1
abundance: NA
v_gene: TRBV28

CDR3aa: CASSPGEILYEQYF
CDR3nt: TGTGCCAGCTCACCAGGGGAGATACTCTACGAGCAGTACTTC
len: 14
j_gene: TRBJ2-7
d_gene: NA
abundance: NA
v_gene: TRBV18

CDR3aa: CASSLDPGYGNTIYF
CDR3nt: TGTGCCAGCAGCCTAGACCCAGGGTATGGAAACACCATATATTTT
len: 15
j_gene: TRBJ1-3
d_gene: NA
abundance: NA
v_gene: TRBV11-2

CDR3aa: CSVATSNYGYTF
CDR3nt: TGCAGCGTAGCTACCTCTAACTATGGCTACACCTTC
len: 12
j_gene: TRBJ1-2
d_gene: NA
abundance: NA
v_gene: TRBV29-1

CDR3aa: CASSPQSTRYEQYF
CDR3nt: TGTGCCAGCAGCCCACAATCTACTAGATACGAGCAGTACTTC
len: 14
j_gene: TRBJ2-7
d_gene: NA
abundance: NA
v_gene: TRBV3-1/TRBV3-2

CDR3aa: CATGKGFANTGELFF
CDR3nt: TGTGCCACCGGAAAGGGGTTCGCGAACACCGGGGAGCTGTTTTTT
len: 15
j_gene: TRBJ2-2
d_gene: NA
abundance: once
v_gene: TRBV6-5

CDR3aa: CASSQRLGTGTPYEQYF
CDR3nt: TGTGCCAGCAGCCAAAGATTAGGGACAGGGACCCCCTACGAGCAGTACTTC
len: 17
j_gene: TRBJ2-7
d_gene: TRBD1
abundance: once
v_gene: TRBV14

CDR3aa: CASSQDQRPGRAFF
CDR3nt: TGCGCCAGCAGCCAAGATCAGCGGCCAGGGAGGGCTTTCTTT
len: 14
j_gene: TRBJ1-1
d_gene: NA
abundance: NA
v_gene: TRBV4-3

CDR3aa: CASRRTGSYEQYF
CDR3nt: TGTGCCAGCAGACGGACAGGGTCCTACGAGCAGTACTTC
len: 13
j_gene: TRBJ2-7
d_gene: TRBD1
abundance: few
v_gene: TRBV27

CDR3aa: CASSVREVNYEQYF
CDR3nt: TGTGCCAGCAGCGTGAGGGAGGTGAACTACGAGCAGTACTTC
len: 14
j_gene: TRBJ2-7
d_gene: NA
abundance: NA
v_gene: TRBV7-8

CDR3aa: CASSPWTGSLFF
CDR3nt: TGTGCCAGCAGTCCCTGGACAGGATCACTGTTTTTT
len: 12
j_gene: TRBJ1-4
d_gene: TRBD1
abundance: once
v_gene: TRBV6-5

CDR3aa: CATSPGPNTEAFF
CDR3nt: TGTGCCACCAGTCCAGGGCCCAACACTGAAGCTTTCTTT
len: 13
j_gene: TRBJ1-1
d_gene: NA
abundance: NA
v_gene: TRBV24-1

CDR3aa: CASGQRGQGEKLFF
CDR3nt: TGTGCCAGCGGTCAGAGGGGGCAGGGTGAAAAACTGTTTTTT
len: 14
j_gene: TRBJ1-4
d_gene: TRBD1
abundance: NA
v_gene: TRBV7-6

CDR3aa: CASSPTWTHYEQYF
CDR3nt: TGTGCCAGCAGTCCTACGTGGACACACTACGAGCAGTACTTC
len: 14
j_gene: TRBJ2-7
d_gene: NA
abundance: NA
v_gene: TRBV6-5

CDR3aa: CSVAHAQGISYEQYF
CDR3nt: TGCAGCGTTGCCCACGCACAGGGGATATCCTACGAGCAGTACTTC
len: 15
j_gene: TRBJ2-7
d_gene: TRBD1
abundance: NA
v_gene: TRBV29-1

CDR3aa: CASSIIQGSKSNYGYTF
CDR3nt: TGTGCCAGTAGTATTATCCAGGGAAGTAAATCCAACTATGGCTACACCTTC
len: 17
j_gene: TRBJ1-2
d_gene: NA
abundance: once
v_gene: TRBV19

CDR3aa: CASRPTGGDSPLHF
CDR3nt: TGTGCCAGCCGTCCGACAGGGGGAGATTCACCCCTCCACTTT
len: 14
j_gene: TRBJ1-6
d_gene: TRBD1
abundance: NA
v_gene: TRBV18

CDR3aa: CASSRGLAGGEDTQYF
CDR3nt: TGTGCCAGCAGCCGCGGACTAGCAGGGGGAGAGGATACGCAGTATTTT
len: 16
j_gene: TRBJ2-3
d_gene: NA
abundance: NA
v_gene: TRBV14

CDR3aa: CASRPLSGRTYNEQFF
CDR3nt: TGTGCCAGCCGCCCCTTAAGCGGGAGGACCTACAATGAGCAGTTCTTC
len: 16
j_gene: TRBJ2-1
d_gene: TRBD2
abundance: NA
v_gene: TRBV19

CDR3aa: CASSQNGQFNEKLFF
CDR3nt: TGTGCCAGCAGCCAAAATGGACAGTTTAATGAAAAACTGTTTTTT
len: 15
j_gene: TRBJ1-4
d_gene: NA
abundance: NA
v_gene: TRBV21-1

CDR3aa: CASSLQRGRGDTQYF
CDR3nt: TGTGCCAGCAGCCTACAGAGGGGGCGCGGAGATACGCAGTATTTT
len: 15
j_gene: TRBJ2-3
d_gene: TRBD1
abundance: NA
v_gene: TRBV11-2

CDR3aa: CASSDPPGRAYNSPLHF
CDR3nt: TGTGCCAGCAGTGACCCACCGGGGAGGGCCTATAATTCACCCCTCCACTTT
len: 17
j_gene: TRBJ1-6
d_gene: NA
abundance: NA
v_gene: TRBV6-4

CDR3aa: CSALTPETQYF
CDR3nt: TGCAGTGCACTAACGCCCGAGACCCAGTACTTC
len: 11
j_gene: TRBJ2-5
d_gene: NA
abundance: NA
v_gene: TRBV20-1

CDR3aa: CASTGQGGETQYF
CDR3nt: TGTGCCAGTACGGGACAGGGTGGGGAGACCCAGTACTTC
len: 13
j_gene: TRBJ2-5
d_gene: TRBD1
abundance: NA
v_gene: TRBV19

CDR3aa: CASSLQGASGYTF
CDR3nt: TGTGCCAGTAGTCTACAGGGGGCGTCTGGCTACACCTTC
len: 13
j_gene: TRBJ1-2
d_gene: TRBD1
abundance: NA
v_gene: TRBV19

CDR3aa: CASSRDSYEQYF
CDR3nt: TGTGCCAGCAGCCGGGATTCCTACGAGCAGTACTTC
len: 12
j_gene: TRBJ2-7
d_gene: NA
abundance: once
v_gene: TRBV5-4

CDR3aa: CASSIKYRVPGLAGDREQFF
CDR3nt: TGTGCCAGCAGTATCAAATACAGGGTACCGGGACTAGCGGGAGATAGGGAGCAGTTCTTC
len: 20
j_gene: TRBJ2-1
d_gene: TRBD2
abundance: NA
v_gene: TRBV27

CDR3aa: CASSRDRGLSPLHF
CDR3nt: TGTGCCAGCAGCCGGGACAGGGGGCTATCACCCCTCCACTTT
len: 14
j_gene: TRBJ1-6
d_gene: TRBD1
abundance: NA
v_gene: TRBV3-1/TRBV3-2

CDR3aa: CAWSSDRGNNEQYF
CDR3nt: TGTGCCTGGAGCAGCGACAGGGGGAACAACGAGCAGTACTTC
len: 14
j_gene: TRBJ2-7
d_gene: TRBD1
abundance: NA
v_gene: TRBV30

CDR3aa: CASSARQGLQIYGYTF
CDR3nt: TGTGCCAGCAGTGCCAGACAGGGGCTACAGATCTATGGCTACACCTTC
len: 16
j_gene: TRBJ1-2
d_gene: TRBD1
abundance: NA
v_gene: TRBV6-1

CDR3aa: CASSRNRQYYEQYF
CDR3nt: TGCGCCAGCAGCCGAAACCGCCAGTACTACGAGCAGTACTTC
len: 14
j_gene: TRBJ2-7
d_gene: NA
abundance: NA
v_gene: TRBV5-1

CDR3aa: CAWSVMAGSNQPQHF
CDR3nt: TGTGCCTGGAGTGTAATGGCCGGGAGCAATCAGCCCCAGCATTTT
len: 15
j_gene: TRBJ1-5
d_gene: NA
abundance: NA
v_gene: TRBV30

CDR3aa: CSVWTGRNEKLFF
CDR3nt: TGCAGCGTTTGGACAGGGCGGAATGAAAAACTGTTTTTT
len: 13
j_gene: TRBJ1-4
d_gene: TRBD1
abundance: NA
v_gene: TRBV29-1

CDR3aa: CASSPDTNYGYTF
CDR3nt: TGTGCCAGCAGCCCCGACACTAACTATGGCTACACCTTC
len: 13
j_gene: TRBJ1-2
d_gene: NA
abundance: few
v_gene: TRBV3-1/TRBV3-2

CDR3aa: CASSEDRRFSNTEAFF
CDR3nt: TGTGCCAGCAGTGAGGACAGGAGATTTTCGAACACTGAAGCTTTCTTT
len: 16
j_gene: TRBJ1-1
d_gene: TRBD1
abundance: NA
v_gene: TRBV2

CDR3aa: CASTHREGNNEQFF
CDR3nt: TGTGCCAGCACCCATAGGGAGGGGAACAATGAGCAGTTCTTC
len: 14
j_gene: TRBJ2-1
d_gene: TRBD2
abundance: NA
v_gene: TRBV7-8

CDR3aa: CASRKPGGAPGANVLTF
CDR3nt: TGCGCCAGCAGGAAGCCAGGGGGCGCCCCTGGGGCCAACGTCCTGACTTTC
len: 17
j_gene: TRBJ2-6
d_gene: TRBD1
abundance: NA
v_gene: TRBV5-1

CDR3aa: CAISESAGTGGPGANVLTF
CDR3nt: TGTGCCATCAGTGAGTCCGCCGGGACAGGGGGTCCTGGGGCCAACGTCCTGACTTTC
len: 19
j_gene: TRBJ2-6
d_gene: TRBD1
abundance: NA
v_gene: TRBV10-3

CDR3aa: CASSFEGAIGYTF
CDR3nt: TGTGCCAGCAGCTTCGAAGGGGCGATCGGCTACACCTTC
len: 13
j_gene: TRBJ1-2
d_gene: NA
abundance: NA
v_gene: TRBV7-2

CDR3aa: CAWSSTGAYGYTF
CDR3nt: TGTGCCTGGAGTTCTACAGGGGCCTATGGCTACACCTTC
len: 13
j_gene: TRBJ1-2
d_gene: TRBD1
abundance: NA
v_gene: TRBV30

CDR3aa: CAISDGAAADTQYF
CDR3nt: TGTGCCATCAGTGATGGGGCCGCGGCGGATACGCAGTATTTT
len: 14
j_gene: TRBJ2-3
d_gene: NA
abundance: NA
v_gene: TRBV10-3

CDR3aa: CASSRRGYSPLHF
CDR3nt: TGTGCCAGCAGCCGTCGGGGATATTCACCCCTCCACTTT
len: 13
j_gene: TRBJ1-6
d_gene: NA
abundance: NA
v_gene: TRBV12-3/TRBV12-4

CDR3aa: CASSSTTGVGNTIYF
CDR3nt: TGTGCCAGCAGCTCCACGACAGGGGTCGGAAACACCATATATTTT
len: 15
j_gene: TRBJ1-3
d_gene: TRBD1
abundance: few
v_gene: TRBV7-2

CDR3aa: CASSQRGGDETQYF
CDR3nt: TGTGCCAGCAGCCAAAGAGGTGGAGATGAGACCCAGTACTTC
len: 14
j_gene: TRBJ2-5
d_gene: NA
abundance: NA
v_gene: TRBV7-2

CDR3aa: CARSSRGAGGYYWGTGELFF
CDR3nt: TGTGCCCGCAGTTCCCGGGGCGCGGGGGGCTACTACTGGGGGACCGGGGAGCTGTTTTTT
len: 20
j_gene: TRBJ2-2
d_gene: TRBD2
abundance: NA
v_gene: TRBV27